This T cell receptor beta chain was recovered during a study of blood T cell repertoires in COVID-19. Looking at the study overall: There were acute and convalescent COVID-19 samples, and they came from the United States, Italy and Spain. T cells, B-cell-depleted T cells, or PBMCs supplied cDNA or gDNA.

V shed 7 bases, J shed 7 bases, and the junction held 16 bases outside the gene matches. There are 15 residues in the CDR3. Looked up from germline, CDR1 is SGHRS and CDR2 is YFSETQ. In the original workflow: The authors estimated nucleated cell counts from reference gene primer amplification. Sequenced by immunoSEQ multiplex PCR; TCRdb stores in-frame clones only, minus some. That table gives V, J and clone size, and the DNA gave D and trimming. The sample consists of some 250,000 clones, 75% to 90% of them appearing once. Sequencing was performed on peripheral blood. The V call is TRBV5-1, the J call TRBJ2-7; TRBD1 aligns across 8 bases. This receptor was obtained from a woman between 55 and 75 years old with active or convalescent COVID-19. The CDR3 nucleotides read TGCGCCAGCTTTGGAGGGGCCAGGGGGCTTGAGGAGCAGTACTTC. It encodes CASFGGARGLEEQYF.